Below, 18 T cell receptor beta chains from the same sample are listed, as sequenced in a study of OX40 agonist ivuxolimab in advanced cancers. Sequenced by immunoSEQ multiplex PCR; TCRdb stores in-frame clones only, minus some. The sample yields about 55,000 clones, about nine tenths seen once. The sample was CD4+ or CD8+ T cells sorted from blood, taken in a trial of the OX40 agonist ivuxolimab. The receptors shown here come from an adult with an advanced solid tumor such as melanoma, head and neck, liver or kidney cancer.

Only one count was recorded for this clone. This chain links TRBV19 with TRBJ2-4, with D possibly TRBD1 on 6 matching bases. The CDR3 sequence is 14 residues long. The germline CDR1 and CDR2 sequences are LNHDA and SQIVND (reference sequence). V lost 3 bases and J 6 bases, leaving 12 bases between the germline ends. DNA for the CDR3: TGTGCCAGTAGTATTGACAGGTCCTTAAACATTCAGTACTTC. It is translated as CASSIDRSLNIQYF.

This clone was detected a few times. The same CDR3 arises from other DNA sequences in this sample as well. This chain uses TRBV6-1 with TRBJ1-4; D is perhaps TRBD1 (6 bases). The CDR3 is 14 residues long. CDR1 is MNHNS, CDR2 SASEGT, per germline. Trimming shortened V by 11 bases and J by 0 bases, and 13 bases separated the two germline ends. CDR3 bases: TGTGCCGCGAAGAGGACAGCAACTAATGAAAAACTGTTTTTT. Translated: CAAKRTATNEKLFF.

This clone was seen just once. V is TRBV7-9 and J is TRBJ2-3, with 8 bases that match TRBD2. There are 17 residues in the CDR3. In germline, CDR1 is SEHNR, CDR2 FQNEAQ (reference sequence). Losses at the gene ends were 5 bases for V and 3 bases for J; bases not matched to a gene: 13. The CDR3 sequence: CASSLRGAGGRTDTQYF. CDR3 DNA: TGTGCCAGCAGCCTTAGGGGAGCGGGCGGGAGGACAGATACGCAGTATTTT.

This sequence joins TRBV28 and TRBJ2-1; the match to TRBD1 covers 8 bases. CDR3 length equals 14 residues. Germline-derived CDR1 and CDR2 are MDHEN and SYDVKM. V shed 3 bases, J shed 7 bases, and the junction held 5 bases outside the gene matches. As DNA, the CDR3 is TGTGCCAGCAGTTTGGGACAGGTCCTTAATGAGCAGTTCTTC. Translated: CASSLGQVLNEQFF.

The chain combines TRBV6-1 with TRBJ2-5, with 8 bases lining up with TRBD1. Germline trimming cut 4 bases from V and 2 bases from J; bases unmatched to any gene: 9. The CDR3 covers 16 residues. Per germline, CDR1 MNHNS and CDR2 SASEGT. DNA for the CDR3: TGTGCCAGCAGTGCCCCGGACAGGGCTGGACAAGAGACCCAGTACTTC. This sequence encodes CASSAPDRAGQETQYF.

This chain joins TRBV5-1 and TRBJ1-2; perhaps TRBD1 as D (6 bases). The CDR3 spans 13 residues. Germline assignment: CDR1 SGHRS and CDR2 YFSETQ. V was shortened by 3 bases and J by 2 bases, with 8 bases between the two germline ends. In DNA form, the CDR3 reads TGCGCCAGCAGCTCCGGACAGAACTATGGCTACACCTTC. Amino acid sequence: CASSSGQNYGYTF.

The rearrangement links TRBV28 to TRBJ1-2, with a possible D match to TRBD1 (5 bases). The V end lost 6 bases, the J end lost 7 bases, and 18 bases lay between the germline ends. Germline V lookup: CDR1 MDHEN, CDR2 SYDVKM. The CDR3 spans 14 residues. The CDR3 is CASSQTTRVSGYTF. In nucleotides, the CDR3 is TGTGCCAGCAGCCAAACAACCAGGGTTTCTGGCTACACCTTC.

The chain couples TRBV7-9 to TRBJ1-2, with D maybe TRBD1 (6 bases). Germline V lookup: CDR1 SEHNR, CDR2 FQNEAQ (reference sequence). CDR3 length: 14 amino acids. Trimming cost V 2 bases and J 4 bases, with 11 bases left between them. As DNA, the CDR3 is TGTGCCAGCAGCTTAAAACAGGGTAGCTATGGCTACACCTTC. It encodes CASSLKQGSYGYTF. The complete variable domain, with remaining parts taken from reference TRBV7-9 and TRBJ1-2, reads DTGVSQNPRHKITKRGQNVTFRCDPISEHNRLYWYRQTLGQGPEFLTYFQNEAQLEKSRLLSDRFSAERPKGSFSTLEIQRTEQGDSAMYLCASSLKQGSYGYTFGSGTRLTVV.

The chain joins TRBV28 to TRBJ2-7; possible D gene TRBD2, 6 bases. V dropped 10 bases and J dropped 5 bases, with 18 bases sitting between them. Per germline, CDR1 MDHEN and CDR2 SYDVKM. The CDR3 sequence is 13 residues long. The DNA for the CDR3 is TGTGCCACCACAAGGGGACTCCGTGACGAGCAGTACTTC. Amino acid sequence: CATTRGLRDEQYF.

V usage is TRBV7-3 and J usage is TRBJ2-3; the D gene is possibly TRBD1 (5 bases). Germline values: CDR1 SGHTA, CDR2 FQGTGA. The CDR3 is 14 residues long. The V gene lost 6 bases and the J gene lost 0 bases, with 10 bases spanning the gap. The CDR3 DNA is TGTGCCAGCAGGACAGCCCATAGCACAGATACGCAGTATTTT. Its translation is CASRTAHSTDTQYF.

V usage is TRBV5-6 and J usage is TRBJ2-7; D is possibly TRBD1 (5 bases). The V end was cut by 2 bases, the J end by 7 bases, with 10 bases between. The CDR3 covers 12 residues. Germline lookup yields CDR1 SGHDT and CDR2 YYEEEE. The CDR3 DNA is TGTGCCAGCAGCTTTCAGGGTGAAGAGCAGTACTTC. It specifies CASSFQGEEQYF.

The chain joins TRBV4-2 to TRBJ2-7; TRBD2 aligns across 12 bases. V shed 3 bases and J 1 base; nucleotides not matched to a gene: 4. The CDR3 has 16 residues. Per germline, CDR1 LGHNA and CDR2 YNFKEQ. The CDR3 region is CASSQGLAGASYEQYF. CDR3 in DNA: TGTGCCAGCAGCCAGGGACTAGCGGGCGCGTCCTACGAGCAGTACTTC.

The chain links TRBV15 to TRBJ1-5; D unclear. The germline V and J ends were trimmed by 1 base and 6 bases, with 7 bases remaining between them. The length of the CDR3 is 13 residues. Germline values: CDR1 LNHNV, CDR2 YYDKDF (reference sequence). The CDR3 is CATSRGARQPQHF. The CDR3 DNA reads TGTGCCACCAGCAGAGGAGCGCGTCAGCCCCAGCATTTT.

The chain uses TRBV5-4 and TRBJ2-1; maybe TRBD2 (5 bases). The CDR3 spans 16 residues. Trimming took off 4 bases at V and 0 bases at J, with 14 bases between the two ends. From germline, CDR1 is SGHNT and CDR2 YYREEE (reference sequence). The CDR3 sequence: CASSASSRRSYNEQFF. Here the CDR3 DNA reads TGTGCCAGCAGCGCCTCTAGCCGGCGCTCCTACAATGAGCAGTTCTTC.

This chain joins TRBV11-3 and TRBJ1-4; D gene unclear. V was cut by 5 bases and J by 5 bases, with 9 bases left in between. This CDR3 spans 13 amino acids. In germline, CDR1 is SGHNT, CDR2 YENEEA. Written as DNA, the CDR3 is TGTGCCAGCAGCAGGAGCCTGAATGAAAAACTGTTTTTT. The encoded protein is CASSRSLNEKLFF.

The gene calls are TRBV7-9 and TRBJ1-2, with no clear D. Trimming cost V 5 bases and J 0 bases, with 7 bases left between them. The CDR3 length is 13 residues. From germline, CDR1 is SEHNR and CDR2 FQNEAQ (reference sequence). The CDR3 is CASSPRSNYGYTF. CDR3 DNA sequence: TGTGCCAGCAGCCCCCGCTCTAACTATGGCTACACCTTC.

The chain employs TRBV30 and TRBJ2-3, with 7 nucleotides matching TRBD2. CDR1 is GTSNPN, CDR2 SVGIG, per germline (reference sequence). Unmatched junction bases numbered 9, after V lost 3 bases and J lost 0 bases. This CDR3 is built from 16 residues. The CDR3 here is CAWRSRERGSTDTQYF. As DNA, the CDR3 is TGTGCCTGGAGATCCCGGGAGCGGGGTAGCACAGATACGCAGTATTTT.

The chain's CDR3 is CASSLGLAGGDEQYF. DNA for the CDR3: TGCGCCAGCAGCTTGGGACTAGCGGGAGGGGACGAGCAGTACTTC. The J gene is TRBJ2-7, the V gene TRBV5-1, with 14 positions matching TRBD2. The trim removed 0 bases at V and 5 bases at J, leaving 1 base unmatched. The germline gives CDR1 SGHRS, CDR2 YFSETQ. The CDR3 is 15 residues long. The full variable domain, completed using reference TRBV5-1 and TRBJ2-7, is KAGVTQTPRYLIKTRGQQVTLSCSPISGHRSVSWYQQTPGQGLQFLFEYFSETQRNKGNFPGRFSGRQFSNSRSEMNVSTLELGDSALYLCASSLGLAGGDEQYFGPGTRLTVT.